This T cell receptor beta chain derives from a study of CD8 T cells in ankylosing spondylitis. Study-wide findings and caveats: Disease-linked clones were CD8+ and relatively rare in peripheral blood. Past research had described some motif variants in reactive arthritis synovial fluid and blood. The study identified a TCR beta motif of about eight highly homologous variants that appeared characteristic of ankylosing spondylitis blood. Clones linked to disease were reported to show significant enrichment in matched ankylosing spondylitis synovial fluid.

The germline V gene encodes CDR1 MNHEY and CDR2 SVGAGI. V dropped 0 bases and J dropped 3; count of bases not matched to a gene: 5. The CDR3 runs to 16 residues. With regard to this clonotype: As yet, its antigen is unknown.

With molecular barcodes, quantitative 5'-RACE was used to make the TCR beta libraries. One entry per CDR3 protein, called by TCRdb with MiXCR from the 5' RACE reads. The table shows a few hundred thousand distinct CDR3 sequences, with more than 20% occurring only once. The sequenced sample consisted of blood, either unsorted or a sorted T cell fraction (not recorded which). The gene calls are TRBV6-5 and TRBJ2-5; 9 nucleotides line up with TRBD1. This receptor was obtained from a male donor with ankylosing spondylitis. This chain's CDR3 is CASSYSGQGNEETQYF. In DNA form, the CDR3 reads TGTGCCAGCAGTTACTCGGGACAGGGAAACGAAGAGACCCAGTACTTC.